This T cell receptor beta chain emerged from a study of T cells in Graves' hyperthyroidism and ophthalmopathy (dated by TCRdb to between 2018 and 2021). In terms of the full investigation: Peripheral blood was sampled at the time of initial diagnosis, prior to any treatment. To identify TCR V-J signatures that set the groups apart, the researchers used a discovery cohort of 95 to 100 patients, made up of fewer than 50 with Graves' ophthalmopathy and about 60 with stable Graves' hyperthyroidism. An independent validation cohort of 18 to 20 hyperthyroidism patients and over 15 patients who later progressed to ophthalmopathy tested prospective prediction of ophthalmopathy. The 95 to 100 discovery patients were divided at random into training and test sets in a 7:3 ratio. In more than 5 Graves' hyperthyroidism patients, the study also compared T-cell repertoires from thyroid tissue with T-cell repertoires from blood. After sampling, hyperthyroidism patients received methimazole starting at 30 mg daily, and ophthalmopathy patients received high-dose intravenous methylprednisolone. The paper reports TCR Vbeta CDR3 sequencing of 140 or so peripheral blood samples: fewer than 50 ophthalmopathy, about 75 hyperthyroidism and around 17 progressor patients.

This clonotype was picked up many times. Its target antigen remains unknown. No base-level quality is on record; no much larger clone is a single base apart. Sequences MNHNS (CDR1) and SASEGT (CDR2) are obtained from the germline V gene. V and J are truncated by 7 bases and 2 bases respectively, leaving an intervening sequence of 14 bases. There are 14 amino acids in the CDR3, from cysteine to phenylalanine inclusive. Here the CDR3 DNA is all that survives: 42 bases in frame from base 1. The TCR beta CDR3 regions were amplified from the RNA transcripts. For the first round of RT-PCR on the TCR CDR3, the HTBI primer set was used together with the Qiagen OneStep RT-PCR kit. The libraries were constructed in a second round of multiplex PCR and then size-selected and purified. Paired-end sequencing of the libraries was performed with 100 bp reads on an Illumina HiSeq2000. In the authors' own workflow: SOAPnuke was used to process the raw data, with reads discarded if the reads contained adapters or uncalled bases, had a mean Phred below 15, or lacked an exact constant-primer or identifier match. COPE v1.2.5 was used to merge high-quality paired reads, and clonotypes were defined as unique nucleotide sequences. MiTCR v1.1 was used to align clonotypes to the IMGT TRBV, TRBD and TRBJ reference segments. The analysis included only V-J combinations with a frequency above 0.0001, which together covered 99% to 99.2% of the repertoires. A TCS score was defined as the ratio of F50 (clonal expansion) to E x V (chaos), with BLOSUM62-based TCRdist applied between CDR3 peptides within each V-J. Welch's t-statistics and random forest reduced roughly 540 V-J features to about 12, which were used in a naive Bayes classifier (R e1071). TCRdb redid the processing of the public reads, applying fastp at Q25 and MiXCR, and retained in-frame beta chains. Every CDR3 protein is listed once, alongside the most common genes and DNA of its rows. TCRdb's processing, not the authors', yielded these V and J calls. The sample profile shows some 500,000 distinct CDR3 sequences; around a quarter of them were found once. The top ten clones comprise about 10% of the sample.

Overall study results and their limits: Sample size was not statistically predetermined, and investigators were not blinded to group allocation. Ophthalmopathy was separated from stable hyperthyroidism by a 13 V-J signature model, with 85% to 90% sensitivity and approximately 84% specificity obtained in cross-validation and 80%/75% obtained in testing. During validation, the model predicted progression to ophthalmopathy a median of around 6 months ahead of onset, with around 71% sensitivity and more than 72% specificity. Most expanded thyroid clonotypes (frequency above 0.001) were also detected in blood, suggesting blood repertoires may reflect thyroid immune responses.

Ophthalmopathy patients had moderately to severely active disease, Clinical Activity Score of at least 3, NOSPECS grade of at least 4, and duration under 3 months. Patients with uncontrolled infections, other autoimmune diseases, pregnancy or lactation were excluded. Diagnoses were based on clinical symptoms, serum thyroxine and TRAb, thyroid ultrasound and orbital computed tomography. Ficoll-Paque density gradient centrifugation was used to isolate PBMCs from approximately 10 ml of fresh peripheral blood. Trizol reagent was used to extract total RNA, and RNA quality was then checked on an Agilent 2100 Bioanalyzer.

The source of this sequence is a woman in her twenties or thirties with Graves' ophthalmopathy. The material sequenced was blood. The rearranged segments are TRBV6-1 and TRBJ1-1; 6 matching bases give a weak D call of TRBD1. The nucleotides are TGTGCCAGCAACTGGGACACTTTTAACACTGAAGCTTTCTTT. It specifies CASNWDTFNTEAFF.